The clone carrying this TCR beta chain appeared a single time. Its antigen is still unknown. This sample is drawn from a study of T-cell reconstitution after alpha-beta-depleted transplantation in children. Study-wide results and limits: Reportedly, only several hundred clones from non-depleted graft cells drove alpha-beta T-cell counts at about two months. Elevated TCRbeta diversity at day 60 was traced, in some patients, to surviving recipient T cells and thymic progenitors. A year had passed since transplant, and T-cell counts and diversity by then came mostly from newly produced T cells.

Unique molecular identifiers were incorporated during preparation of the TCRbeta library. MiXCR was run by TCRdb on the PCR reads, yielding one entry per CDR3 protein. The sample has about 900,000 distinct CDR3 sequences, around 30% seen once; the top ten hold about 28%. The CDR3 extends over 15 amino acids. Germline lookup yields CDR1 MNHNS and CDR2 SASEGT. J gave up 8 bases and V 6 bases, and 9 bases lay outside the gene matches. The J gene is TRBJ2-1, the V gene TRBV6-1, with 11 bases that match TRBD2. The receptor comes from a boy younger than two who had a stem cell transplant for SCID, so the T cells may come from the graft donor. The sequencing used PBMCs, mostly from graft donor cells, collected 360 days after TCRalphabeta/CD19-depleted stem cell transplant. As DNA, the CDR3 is TGTGCCAGCAGGAAGCATAGCGGGGGGGAGTATGAGCAGTTCTTC. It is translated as CASRKHSGGEYEQFF.